Detailed here is one T cell receptor (beta chain). Its target antigen remains unknown. Qualities for individual bases were not recorded, and no much larger clone is one base off. The donors were healthy, HIV-negative adults with no recently reported acute infections or vaccinations. Every donor was a Caucasian adult residing in Nashville, Tennessee, USA. CD4+ T cells were enriched by magnetic negative selection; naive cells were then positively selected on CD45RA, and the negative fraction formed the memory subset. Blood was collected by leukapheresis, and PBMCs were isolated by Ficoll-Histopaque density gradient centrifugation and then cryopreserved in liquid nitrogen vapor phase. Analytical flow cytometry was used to check the purity and quantity of each magnetically sorted T cell population. Each sorted fraction had its genomic DNA isolated and then quantified by UV absorbance on a Nanodrop 2000c.

This sample was included in a study of shared clonotypes between healthy human individuals (dated by TCRdb to 2019 to 2021). The study in broad terms: Two women and three men aged 18 to 49 years were included in the cohort. Per donor, three plates each were used for CD4 naive and CD4 memory, two for CD8 naive, and one for CD8 memory. The study deeply sequenced blood TCR repertoires of about 5 healthy adults to estimate repertoire size and the extent of clonotype sharing between individuals. Different laboratories and diverse techniques were used to prepare libraries and sequence TCR repertoires, to increase sequencing depth and limit assay-specific biases. Per donor, leukapheresis produced somewhere between about 0.9 and 10 billion PBMCs.

Using the deep immunoSEQ assay, multiplex PCR amplified TCR CDR3 regions from genomic DNA. Extracted genomic DNA from each cell subset was spread evenly across all wells of several immunoSEQ 96-well plates, with each plate serving as a replicate. Each replicate PCR for sorted subsets received about 200 ng genomic DNA, equal to 28,000 or so T cell genomes. Purified libraries were measured with a Qubit 3.0 fluorometer, size-checked on a Bioanalyzer 2100, and measured again with the KAPA Library Quantification kit. Every immunoSEQ 96-well plate was sequenced on a separate single-read 150-cycle Illumina NextSeq 550 flow cell. As for how the authors treated the data: Because the immunoSEQ output held only junctional sequences and lacked quality scores, the filtering could not match the filtering applied to full-length reads. Sequences were annotated with PyIR, a Python wrapper for IgBLAST v1.9, and V/J genes and CDR3 were assigned using IMGT germline references. Reads with weak V/J assignments (E-value above 1e-6), missing CDR3, stop codons, out-of-frame junctions, or ambiguous translated residues were removed. V3J clonotypes were defined as sequences sharing the same inferred V gene, J gene, and CDR3 amino acid sequence. Percentage overlap between repertoires was computed as shared unique clonotypes divided by the size of the smaller repertoire. Repertoire richness was assessed with RTK rarefaction, the Chao1 estimator, and Recon v2.1 estimates of unobserved clonotypes. For all TCRbeta clonotypes obtained by the gDNA method from a handful of donors, generation probabilities were computed with OLGA. What TCRdb holds here is the immuneACCESS table cut down to in-frame rearrangements. Part of the clones is not present; checked against another copy, under half of the missing clones reflect an unresolved V gene, and the others are unexplained. For V, J and clone size, that table is used; D and trimming come from the DNA. In all, the sample holds hundreds of thousands of clones, and 74% of those were seen once. The ten biggest clones cover approximately 10% of the sample.

At the junction V is shortened by 2 bases and J by 8 bases; bases outside the gene matches: 17. The CDR3, from cysteine to phenylalanine, totals 17 residues. Kept here is only the CDR3 DNA, which spans 51 bases and is read in frame from base 1. Sequences MDHEN (CDR1) and SYDVKM (CDR2) are obtained from the germline V gene. General findings and caveats noted by the study authors: Higher generation probabilities were observed for clonotypes shared by all four sorted-subset donors than for non-shared clonotypes. The genetic and exposure-history diversity represented was limited by the small number of donors. Sampling was restricted to blood, and TCR repertoires in tissue are likely to differ from TCR repertoires in blood. Across a few donors, approximately 4.6% of naive CD4, 3% to 3.5% of naive CD8, 2.3% of memory CD4, and about 0.44% of memory CD8 clonotypes were shared. Estimated clonotype richness was generally larger for naive than for memory subsets. Based on pairwise subsampling, the degree of clonotype sharing among donors was expected to be affected by sequencing depth. Incomplete sequencing was indicated by rarefaction of sorted-subset datasets, despite the large sequencing depth.

This TCR was sampled from a man aged 30 to 39 in good health. Sequenced: memory CD4+ T cells sorted from blood. The cell subset or site label on this specimen signifies: CD45RA-negative fraction. The rearranged chain carries TRBV28 and TRBJ1-2; 7 of the junction bases match TRBD1. The nucleotide sequence reads TGTGCCAGCAGTTTAATCCGTCACAGGGGACCCCTGGGGGGCTACACCTTC. It codes for CASSLIRHRGPLGGYTF.